This T cell receptor beta chain was identified in a study of cytomegalovirus exposure and HLA in healthy donors. Study results and caveats: The study dropped some indistinguishable V segments, TRBV6-2 and TRBV6-3 among them. Previously analyzed data showed that most TCR beta V segments were productive at a frequency of about 87% or about 30%.

Turning to this clone: Its target is not known.

Per the germline V gene, CDR1 is LNHDA and CDR2 is SQIVND (reference sequence). J lost 7 bases, V lost 3 bases, and 3 bases had no gene match. This CDR3 is built from 13 residues. 13 Jbeta primers and 60 Vbeta primers were used for the PCR. Assay: immunoSEQ multiplex PCR; the TCRdb copy retains only in-frame clones and omits some. The sample has about 140,000 clones, 60% to 85% seen once. Nominally healthy donors were sampled, though unrecorded immune exposures were likely. Sequencing input: PBMCs. The chain joins TRBV19 to TRBJ2-4; the match to TRBD2 covers 7 bases. This sequence was found in a female donor in good health and CMV-seropositive. The CDR3 spells CASSMEGGNIQYF. In nucleotides, the CDR3 is TGTGCCAGTAGTATGGAGGGAGGGAACATTCAGTACTTC.